This T cell receptor (beta chain) derives from a study of T cells in Graves' hyperthyroidism and ophthalmopathy. Amplification targeted TCR beta CDR3 regions from RNA transcripts. The primer set for the first-round RT-PCR of the TCR CDR3 was HTBI. MiXCR was run by TCRdb on the multiplex PCR reads, yielding one entry per CDR3 protein. The data contain about 640,000 distinct CDR3 sequences, 45% of them singletons. The germline gives CDR1 LNHNV, CDR2 YYDKDF (reference sequence). The CDR3 is 15 amino acids. Trimming pared 0 bases from V and 5 bases from J, leaving 10 bases between. This clonotype was detected many times.

Source material: peripheral blood or thyroid tissue (not recorded which). This TCR came from an adult man with Graves' disease, either hyperthyroidism or ophthalmopathy (not recorded which). The rearrangement links TRBV15 to TRBJ1-4; TRBD1 might be the D (5 bases). The CDR3 is CATSRDNQGNEKLFF. CDR3 in DNA: TGTGCCACCAGCAGAGATAATCAGGGAAATGAAAAACTGTTTTTT.